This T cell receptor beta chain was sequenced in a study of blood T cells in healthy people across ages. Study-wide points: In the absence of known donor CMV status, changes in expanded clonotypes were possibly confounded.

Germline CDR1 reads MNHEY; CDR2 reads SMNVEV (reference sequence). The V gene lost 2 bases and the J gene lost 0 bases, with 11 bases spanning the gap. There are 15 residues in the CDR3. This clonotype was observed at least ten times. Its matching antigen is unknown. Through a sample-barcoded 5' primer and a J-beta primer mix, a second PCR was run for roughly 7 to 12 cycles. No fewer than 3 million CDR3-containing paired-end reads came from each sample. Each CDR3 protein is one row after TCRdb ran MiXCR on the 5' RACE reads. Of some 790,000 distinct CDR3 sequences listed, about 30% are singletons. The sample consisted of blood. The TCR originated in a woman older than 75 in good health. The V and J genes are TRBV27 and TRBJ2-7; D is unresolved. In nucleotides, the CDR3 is TGTGCCAGCAGTTTAGGAACAGCGAACTCCTACGAGCAGTACTTC. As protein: CASSLGTANSYEQYF.